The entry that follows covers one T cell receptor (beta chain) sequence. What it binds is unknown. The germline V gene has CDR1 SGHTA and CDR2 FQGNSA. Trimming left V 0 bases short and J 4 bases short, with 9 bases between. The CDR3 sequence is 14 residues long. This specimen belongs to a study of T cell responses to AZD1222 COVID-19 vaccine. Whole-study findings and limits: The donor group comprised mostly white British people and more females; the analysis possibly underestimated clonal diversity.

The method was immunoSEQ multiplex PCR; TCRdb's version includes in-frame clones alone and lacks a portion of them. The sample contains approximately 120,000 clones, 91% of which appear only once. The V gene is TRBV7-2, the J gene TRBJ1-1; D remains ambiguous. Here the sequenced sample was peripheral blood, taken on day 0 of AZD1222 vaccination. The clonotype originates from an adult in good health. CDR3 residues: CASSLAMTVTEAFF. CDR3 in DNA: TGTGCCAGCAGCTTAGCGATGACGGTCACTGAAGCTTTCTTT.